These 32 T cell receptor beta chains share one sample of origin, sequenced in a study of human T cells and chemical hapten exposure (dated by TCRdb to the early 2020s). In light of the paper, this sample's time point label describes: patch test 3, about 24 weeks after DPC sensitization. Interpreted using the paper, the treatment or condition label stands for: therapeutic diphenylcyclopropenone sensitization with weekly scalp DPC. Total RNA was isolated from unfractionated whole blood collected in Tempus Blood RNA tubes. Library generation was performed with RACE. Sequencing was carried out with a NextSeq 500. The public reads were reanalyzed by TCRdb: fastp trimming at Q25, MiXCR alignment, in-frame beta chains only. Every CDR3 protein is listed once, alongside the most common genes and DNA of its rows. The sample has approximately 41,000 distinct CDR3 sequences on record, over 7.5% of them singletons. Jointly, the top ten make up 26% of the sample.

The sequenced sample was whole blood, obtained in connection with sensitization to the hapten diphenylcyclopropenone (DPC). These receptors were taken from a man in his fifties with alopecia areata. Some clones in this sample may be carry-over from other donors' samples.

This clonotype showed up just once. The rearrangement uses TRBV11-2 and TRBJ1-2; D remains ambiguous. V was shortened by 1 base and J by 13 bases, with 19 bases between the two germline ends. CDR1 and CDR2 (germline): SGHAT, FQNNGV. The CDR3 is 14 residues long. The CDR3 loop is CASSLAQYPSYVTF. The CDR3 DNA follows: TGTGCCAGCAGCTTAGCACAGTATCCCTCCTATGTCACCTTC.

CDR3: CATSEGNYYNEQFF. CDR3 coding DNA: TGTGCCACCAGTGAAGGGAATTACTACAATGAGCAGTTCTTC. The rearrangement uses TRBV24-1 and TRBJ2-1; D uncertain. Trimming left V 4 bases short and J 3 bases short, with 9 bases between. The germline CDR1 and CDR2 sequences are KGHDR and SFDVKD. CDR3 length: 14 amino acids.

The chain has TRBV20-1 and TRBJ2-7, with TRBD2 as a possible D gene (7 bases). V gave up 3 bases and J gave up 3 bases, with 15 bases separating them. Germline V lookup: CDR1 DFQATT, CDR2 SNEGSKA (reference sequence). The CDR3 runs 14 residues. The CDR3 spells CSASETGGSYEQYF. In DNA form, the CDR3 reads TGCAGTGCTAGTGAGACGGGGGGCAGCTACGAGCAGTACTTC.

This clonotype was picked up many times. The chain combines TRBV20-1 with TRBJ2-3; D gene uncertain. Germline V gene sequence: CDR1 DFQATT, CDR2 SNEGSKA (reference sequence). V was clipped by 1 base and J by 1 base, with 12 bases between them. The CDR3 is 15 amino acids. Here the CDR3 reads CSARASEVGTDTQYF. In DNA form, the CDR3 reads TGCAGTGCTAGAGCCTCGGAAGTTGGCACAGATACGCAGTATTTT.

On this clonotype itself: The junction and the germline gene differ at one end; a read error may be behind it. The chain employs TRBV30 and TRBJ1-2; a weak D match, TRBD1 (5 bases). CDR1 is GTSNPN and CDR2 is SVGIG in the germline V gene (reference sequence). The CDR3 totals 16 residues. The DNA for the CDR3 is TGTACCTGGAGTGTCAGACAGATCAAAGCTAACTATGGCTACACCTTC. Translated, it gives CTWSVRQIKANYGYTF.

This clonotype occurred many times. V and J are TRBV7-2 and TRBJ2-1, with TRBD2 matching over 9 bases. Germline CDR1 reads SGHTA; CDR2 reads FQGNSA. Trimming took 5 bases from V and 3 from J; bases not matched to a gene: 8. The CDR3 length is 16 residues. CDR3 DNA sequence: TGTGCCAGCAGCCTGGAGGCTAGCGGGATCTACAATGAGCAGTTCTTC. It is translated as CASSLEASGIYNEQFF.

This chain links TRBV6-5 with TRBJ2-7; TRBD2 agrees at 7 bases. The CDR3 runs 13 residues. The junction had 3 bases not matched to a gene; V was cut back by 7 bases and J by 0 bases. Germline CDR1 and CDR2: MNHEY and SVGAGI. The CDR3: CASISSGSYEQYF. In nucleotides, the CDR3 is TGTGCCAGCATCTCTAGCGGCTCCTACGAGCAGTACTTC.

This clonotype was counted ten times or more. The chain recombines TRBV12-3 or TRBV12-4 with TRBJ1-5, with D tentatively TRBD1 (5 bases). Trimming took 1 base from V and 3 from J, leaving 19 bases between them. The length of the CDR3 is 18 residues. This chain's CDR3 is CASSLVGPGRGLNQPQHF. The CDR3 nucleotides are TGTGCCAGCAGTTTAGTTGGTCCGGGACGGGGACTCAATCAGCCCCAGCATTTT.

There are many counts of this clonotype. The rearrangement joins TRBV24-1 to TRBJ1-5; no firm D call. V was clipped by 5 bases and J by 0 bases, with 7 bases between them. CDR1 is KGHDR and CDR2 is SFDVKD in the germline V gene. This CDR3 comprises 14 residues. CDR3 DNA sequence: TGTGCCACCAGTGCGGGCTATAGCAATCAGCCCCAGCATTTT. Residues: CATSAGYSNQPQHF.

The chain uses TRBV3-1 and TRBJ2-5, with TRBD1 matching 7 bases. Germline V gives CDR1 LGHDT, CDR2 YNNKEL (reference sequence). Losses at the gene ends were 4 bases for V and 1 base for J; bases not matched to a gene: 6. The CDR3 contains 15 residues. This chain's CDR3 is CASSLNRGPQETQYF. The CDR3 DNA reads as TGTGCCAGCAGCCTAAACAGGGGACCCCAAGAGACCCAGTACTTC.

This clonotype came up many times. This chain uses TRBV29-1 with TRBJ2-7; TRBD1 agrees at 10 bases. Germline CDR1 is SQVTM and CDR2 is ANQGSEA. This CDR3 region has 12 residues. The J segment lost 5 bases and the V segment lost 6 bases, leaving 4 bases of the junction unmatched. CDR3 in DNA: TGCAGCGTCGGACAGGGGGGGCACGAGCAGTACTTC. It translates to CSVGQGGHEQYF.

This clonotype was observed a handful of times. V is TRBV27 and J is TRBJ2-7; no reliable D call. CDR3 length equals 13 residues. Trimming cost V 3 bases and J 4 bases, with 10 bases left between them. Germline CDR1 MNHEY, CDR2 SMNVEV (reference sequence). The CDR3 region has the DNA TGTGCCAGCAGTTTTAATCGCGGATACGAGCAGTACTTC. Its protein is CASSFNRGYEQYF.

This clonotype was detected only a few times. The rearrangement joins TRBV28 to TRBJ1-1, with 7 positions matching TRBD1. V lost 6 bases, J lost 11 bases, and 9 bases stayed unmatched. Germline values: CDR1 MDHEN, CDR2 SYDVKM. The CDR3 has 12 amino acids. This chain's CDR3 is CASSSTGFLAFF. Here the CDR3 DNA reads TGTGCCAGCAGCTCGACAGGGTTTCTGGCTTTCTTT.

There are many counts of this clonotype. The chain recombines TRBV29-1 with TRBJ1-1; unclear D gene. CDR1 is SQVTM, CDR2 ANQGSEA, per germline. The CDR3 spans 13 residues. The CDR3 DNA follows: TGCAGTGGGGTGCGCTTGGAGAACACTGAAGCTTTCTTT. Protein sequence: CSGVRLENTEAFF.

This clonotype was detected many times. This chain links TRBV3-1 with TRBJ1-2; maybe TRBD1 (6 bases). Germline CDR1 reads LGHDT; CDR2 reads YNNKEL (reference sequence). CDR3 length equals 14 residues. Between the trimmed V and J ends, which lost 3 bases and 2 bases, there was a span of 10 bases. CDR3 amino acids: CASSHRGANYGYTF. Written as DNA, the CDR3 is TGTGCCAGCAGCCACAGGGGAGCGAACTATGGCTACACCTTC.

V gene TRBV20-1 combines with J gene TRBJ2-3; the match to TRBD2 covers 11 bases. V shed 5 bases, J shed 5 bases, and the junction held 3 bases outside the gene matches. Germline CDR1 reads DFQATT; CDR2 reads SNEGSKA (reference sequence). The CDR3 runs 13 residues. The CDR3 is CSAAGLAGDTQYF. CDR3 nucleotide sequence: TGCAGTGCTGCTGGACTAGCGGGAGATACGCAGTATTTT.

This clonotype was recorded a few times. The chain employs TRBV5-1 and TRBJ2-6; D unresolved. The germline V gene has CDR1 SGHRS and CDR2 YFSETQ. CDR3 length: 13 residues. V was shortened by 1 base and J by 3 bases, with 2 bases between the two germline ends. Here the CDR3 reads CASSLIGANVLTF. The CDR3 DNA follows: TGCGCCAGCAGCTTGATTGGGGCCAACGTCCTGACTTTC.

This clonotype was observed a few times. The gene calls are TRBV30 and TRBJ2-1; TRBD2 agrees at 7 bases. There are 15 residues in the CDR3. V shed 5 bases, J shed 3 bases, and the junction held 10 bases outside the gene matches. Germline V gene sequence: CDR1 GTSNPN, CDR2 SVGIG (reference sequence). The CDR3 spells CAWEVAGDLYNEQFF. The DNA for the CDR3 is TGTGCCTGGGAGGTGGCGGGAGATCTCTACAATGAGCAGTTCTTC. The entire variable domain, with the rest obtained from reference TRBV30 and TRBJ2-1, is as follows: SQTIHQWPATLVQPVGSPLSLECTVEGTSNPNLYWYRQAAGRGLQLLFYSVGIGQISSEVPQNLSASRPQDRQFILSSKKLLLSDSGFYLCAWEVAGDLYNEQFFGPGTRLTVL.

The V gene is TRBV28, the J gene TRBJ1-3; D is possibly TRBD1 (5 bases). Germline CDR1 MDHEN, CDR2 SYDVKM. This CDR3 contains 15 residues. Trimming took 0 bases from V and 0 from J, leaving 6 bases between them. The CDR3 DNA reads as TGTGCCAGCAGTTTATGGACAGCCTCTGGAAACACCATATATTTT. This codes for CASSLWTASGNTIYF.

This clonotype was detected many times. The V and J genes are TRBV20-1 and TRBJ1-4; D is perhaps TRBD1 (6 bases). The CDR3 is 15 residues long. Germline V gene data show CDR1 as DFQATT and CDR2 as SNEGSKA (reference sequence). V was trimmed by 0 bases and J by 7 bases, leaving 15 bases between them. DNA of the CDR3: TGCAGTGCTAGAGATTCGAGGGAGGGGGGTGAAAAACTGTTTTTT. Protein sequence: CSARDSREGGEKLFF.

Ten or more counts support this clonotype. V and J are TRBV29-1 and TRBJ2-1; D perhaps matches TRBD1 (5 bases). The ends were cut back, 4 bases at V and 3 bases at J, with 10 bases in the middle. Germline assignment: CDR1 SQVTM and CDR2 ANQGSEA. The CDR3 extends over 13 amino acids. CDR3 in DNA: TGCAGCGTTGGACCTAGGGGCTACAATGAGCAGTTCTTC. Translating gives CSVGPRGYNEQFF.

This clonotype was seen repeatedly, ten times or more. The V and J genes are TRBV7-9 and TRBJ2-1; D gene ambiguous. Deletions cut 3 bases from V and 5 bases from J, with 8 bases between. The CDR3 is 13 residues long. Germline V gene lookup returns CDR1 SEHNR and CDR2 FQNEAQ (reference sequence). The CDR3 loop reads CASSFVSNNEQFF. The CDR3 coding sequence is TGTGCCAGCAGCTTCGTCTCAAACAATGAGCAGTTCTTC.

Ten or more counts support this clonotype. This chain joins TRBV18 and TRBJ2-7; 8 bases are shared with TRBD1. Germline CDR1 KGHSH, CDR2 LQKENI. CDR3 length: 13 residues. The V gene end was trimmed by 5 bases and the J gene end by 4 bases; junction bases not matched to a gene: 4. CDR3 amino acids: CASSAGDRYEQYF. As DNA, the CDR3 is TGTGCCAGCTCAGCAGGGGACAGGTACGAGCAGTACTTC.

The chain carries TRBV7-9 and TRBJ2-5; 8 nucleotides align to TRBD2. The CDR3 consists of 16 residues. V lost 8 bases, J lost 2 bases, and 13 bases stayed unmatched. Germline CDR1 reads SEHNR; CDR2 reads FQNEAQ (reference sequence). Written as DNA, the CDR3 is TGTGCCAGCTCCAGTCCGGGCGGGGGGTGGCAAGAGACCCAGTACTTC. Its protein is CASSSPGGGWQETQYF.

The gene calls are TRBV2 and TRBJ1-5; no reliable D call. The V gene's germline CDR1 is SNHLY and CDR2 FYNNEI. The CDR3 is 14 residues long. V was cut by 0 bases and J by 0 bases, with 3 bases left in between. For the CDR3, the DNA is TGTGCCAGCAGTGAAGCCGATAGCAATCAGCCCCAGCATTTT. Translated: CASSEADSNQPQHF.

Here the CDR3 reads CSVPLRQGIGLAGKRGTYTQYF. CDR3 nucleotide sequence: TGCAGTGTACCCCTCAGACAGGGTATCGGACTAGCGGGCAAGAGGGGGACATATACGCAGTATTTT. This chain uses TRBV20-1 with TRBJ2-3, with 11 nucleotides matching TRBD2. The length of the CDR3 is 22 residues. Trimming took 7 bases from V and 7 from J; bases not matched to a gene: 34. Germline assignment: CDR1 DFQATT and CDR2 SNEGSKA (reference sequence).

This clonotype was found many times. V gene TRBV6-2 or TRBV6-3 combines with J gene TRBJ2-7; D is uncertain. This CDR3 is 16 amino acids long. The V end was cut by 2 bases, the J end by 2 bases, with 16 bases between. From germline, CDR1 is MNHEY and CDR2 SVGEGT. CDR3 nucleotides: TGTGCCAGCAGTTACCCGCATTCAGGACCCCCCTACGAGCAGTACTTC. Amino acids: CASSYPHSGPPYEQYF.

This clonotype was detected ten times or more. The rearrangement links TRBV11-2 to TRBJ2-3, with 7 bases fitting TRBD2. Trimming took 1 base from V and 4 from J; bases not matched to a gene: 2. The CDR3 runs to 14 residues. Germline CDR1 is SGHAT and CDR2 is FQNNGV. CDR3 in amino acids: CASSLGLAPDTQYF. The CDR3 DNA reads as TGTGCCAGCAGCTTAGGACTAGCCCCAGATACGCAGTATTTT.

In this sample, this clonotype turned up a few times. The V and J genes are TRBV7-2 and TRBJ2-3; weak D call: TRBD2 (6 bases). Between the trimmed V and J ends, which lost 8 bases and 0 bases, there was a span of 9 bases. The germline V gene encodes CDR1 SGHTA and CDR2 FQGNSA. The CDR3 length is 13 residues. The CDR3 sequence is CASGLPSTDTQYF. The CDR3 DNA sequence: TGTGCCAGCGGACTACCTAGCACAGATACGCAGTATTTT.

This rearrangement joins TRBV6-1 to TRBJ2-1, with TRBD2 identical over 12 bases. The ends lost 3 bases at V and 8 bases at J; junction bases unmatched: 8. The CDR3 has 16 amino acids. The V gene's germline CDR1 is MNHNS and CDR2 SASEGT. The CDR3 is CASSDPTSGSPYEQFF. The CDR3 nucleotides read TGTGCCAGCAGTGACCCGACTAGCGGGAGCCCCTATGAGCAGTTCTTC.

At least ten counts were recorded for this clonotype. This chain joins TRBV12-3 or TRBV12-4 and TRBJ2-4; 7 bases align to TRBD1. V lost 2 bases and J lost 5; bases outside the gene matches: 3. The CDR3 has 14 residues. CDR3 nucleotides: TGTGCCAGCAGTTTAAACAGGGGCCAAAACATTCAGTACTTC. It encodes CASSLNRGQNIQYF.

In this sample, this clonotype turned up a few times. The chain uses TRBV7-2 and TRBJ2-5; 7 positions agree with TRBD2. The trim removed 3 bases at V and 2 bases at J, leaving 6 bases unmatched. Germline values: CDR1 SGHTA, CDR2 FQGNSA. The CDR3 loop spans 15 amino acids. The CDR3 here is CASSFHRGSQETQYF. Written as DNA, the CDR3 is TGTGCCAGCAGCTTTCACCGCGGGAGTCAAGAGACCCAGTACTTC. The full variable domain, rest sourced from reference TRBV7-2 and TRBJ2-5, is GAGVSQSPSNKVTEKGKDVELRCDPISGHTALYWYRQSLGQGLEFLIYFQGNSAPDKSGLPSDRFSAERTGGSVSTLTIQRTQQEDSAVYLCASSFHRGSQETQYFGPGTRLLVL.